A selection of T cell receptor beta chains follows, all from one sample in a study of blood T cell dynamics during melanoma immunotherapy. The table came from immunoSEQ multiplex PCR; TCRdb's copy has only in-frame clones and leaves some out. The data show about 15,000 clones, 75% to 85% seen once. The specimen was blood, collected from a patient treated with checkpoint blockade. The source is a human donor with melanoma. Both conserved end residues are part of each CDR3. A D gene is named only where the DNA matches it firmly. A row's size may be missing; if present it is once, few, many or a size class.

TRBV28,NA,TRBJ2-7,NA,CASSTGPLYEQYF,TGTGCCAGCAGTACCGGACCCTTATACGAGCAGTACTTC
TRBV11-2,NA,TRBJ2-1,NA,CASSLGGEQFF,TGTGCCAGCAGCTTAGGGGGCGAGCAGTTCTTC
TRBV5-1,NA,TRBJ2-7,NA,CASSLDSVSYEQYF,TGCGCCAGCAGCTTGGACAGTGTCTCCTACGAGCAGTACTTC
TRBV12-5,TRBD1,TRBJ1-5,NA,CASGKRDRADQPQHF,TGTGCTAGTGGTAAAAGGGACAGGGCCGATCAGCCCCAGCATTTT
TRBV11-3,TRBD1,TRBJ2-1,NA,CASSLAGTGPYNEQFF,TGTGCCAGCAGCTTAGCCGGGACAGGGCCTTACAATGAGCAGTTCTTC
TRBV27,TRBD1,TRBJ2-7,NA,CASSHDRGEQYF,TGTGCCAGCAGCCACGACAGGGGCGAGCAGTACTTC
TRBV6-1,NA,TRBJ2-3,NA,CASSEALLGGVTDTQYF,TGTGCCAGCAGTGAAGCGCTTTTGGGCGGGGTCACAGATACGCAGTATTTT
TRBV11-2,TRBD1,TRBJ2-7,NA,CASSSFLGQRRTYEQYF,TGTGCCAGCAGCTCTTTCCTGGGACAGAGAAGAACCTACGAGCAGTACTTC
TRBV4-2,NA,TRBJ1-6,NA,CASSQVFGKRRKSNSPLHF,TGTGCCAGCAGCCAAGTCTTCGGGAAGCGACGGAAATCTAATTCACCCCTCCACTTT
TRBV18,NA,TRBJ1-3,NA,CASSKGAGNTIYF,TGTGCCAGCTCTAAAGGGGCTGGAAACACCATATATTTT
TRBV28,NA,TRBJ2-7,NA,CASSLWAGNFYEQYF,TGTGCCAGCAGTTTATGGGCGGGAAACTTCTACGAGCAGTACTTC
TRBV19,TRBD2,TRBJ2-4,NA,CASSLGEGNIQYF,TGTGCCAGTAGTCTGGGGGAGGGAAACATTCAGTACTTC
TRBV11-3,NA,TRBJ2-3,NA,CASSLARVPDTQYF,TGTGCCAGCAGCTTAGCCCGAGTTCCTGATACGCAGTATTTT
TRBV6-5,TRBD1,TRBJ1-2,few,CASSYSIGQDYGYTF,TGTGCCAGCAGTTACTCGATCGGACAGGACTATGGCTACACCTTC
TRBV7-7,TRBD2,TRBJ2-7,NA,CASTPLHLAAHYEQYF,TGTGCTAGCACCCCCCTCCACCTAGCGGCCCACTACGAGCAGTACTTC
TRBV6-6,NA,TRBJ2-1,NA,CASTWGTSGEQFF,TGTGCCAGCACTTGGGGGACTTCTGGTGAGCAGTTCTTC
TRBV7-3,NA,TRBJ2-7,NA,CASSLGSGAAKQYF,TGTGCCAGCAGCTTAGGTAGCGGAGCCGCCAAGCAGTACTTC
TRBV4-3,NA,TRBJ2-6,once,CASSQELERVFGANVLTF,TGCGCCAGCAGCCAAGAACTGGAGCGAGTCTTTGGGGCCAACGTCCTGACTTTC
TRBV6-6,NA,TRBJ1-5,NA,CASSPPGHSNQPQHF,TGTGCCAGCAGTCCCCCCGGACATAGCAATCAGCCCCAGCATTTT
TRBV5-4,TRBD2,TRBJ2-2,NA,CASSSGLAGGIGTGELFF,TGTGCCAGCAGCTCGGGACTAGCGGGAGGTATCGGCACCGGGGAGCTGTTTTTT
TRBV9,NA,TRBJ1-5,few,CASSVTGDQPQHF,TGTGCCAGCAGCGTAACCGGGGATCAGCCCCAGCATTTT
TRBV4-2,TRBD2,TRBJ2-7,NA,CASSQPTSGDTEQYF,TGTGCCAGCAGCCAACCAACTAGCGGGGATACCGAGCAGTACTTC
TRBV4-3,NA,TRBJ1-3,NA,CASSQGRNIRTDSGNTIYF,TGCGCCAGCAGCCAAGGCCGGAACATCCGGACAGACTCTGGAAACACCATATATTTT
TRBV28,NA,TRBJ2-7,NA,CATLGNTLSYEQYF,TGTGCCACGCTCGGGAACACCTTATCCTACGAGCAGTACTTC
TRBV7-3,NA,TRBJ2-1,NA,CASSSARTGSYNEQFF,TGTGCCAGCAGCTCCGCTCGGACTGGATCCTACAATGAGCAGTTCTTC
TRBV6-5,TRBD2,TRBJ2-3,NA,CASSYSSGRVGDTQYF,TGTGCCAGCAGTTACAGTAGCGGGAGGGTTGGAGATACGCAGTATTTT
TRBV5-6,TRBD1,TRBJ1-4,NA,CASSSLQGAGNEKLFF,TGTGCCAGCAGCTCCCTGCAGGGGGCTGGTAATGAAAAACTGTTTTTT
TRBV5-1,TRBD1,TRBJ2-7,NA,CASRLGQSSSYEQYF,TGCGCCAGCAGACTGGGACAGAGCAGCTCCTACGAGCAGTACTTC
TRBV9,NA,TRBJ1-3,NA,CASSGAKSGNTIYF,TGTGCCAGCAGCGGAGCGAAGTCCGGAAACACCATATATTTT
TRBV9,TRBD1,TRBJ2-2,NA,CASSFADRGAWGTGELFF,TGTGCCAGCAGCTTCGCGGACAGGGGGGCCTGGGGCACCGGGGAGCTGTTTTTT
TRBV6-5,NA,TRBJ2-1,NA,CASSVMPVSYNEQFF,TGTGCCAGTTCCGTGATGCCTGTATCCTACAATGAGCAGTTCTTC
TRBV7-2,NA,TRBJ2-1,NA,CASSLPTHEQFF,TGTGCCAGCAGCTTACCGACCCATGAGCAGTTCTTC
TRBV28,TRBD1,TRBJ1-5,NA,CAMQGQGDQPQHF,TGTGCCATGCAGGGACAGGGGGATCAGCCCCAGCATTTT
TRBV6-5,TRBD2,TRBJ2-7,once,CASSRGLAGTDEQYF,TGTGCCAGCAGCAGGGGACTAGCGGGAACCGACGAGCAGTACTTC
TRBV28,NA,TRBJ2-7,NA,CASAPGFYEQYF,TGTGCCAGCGCGCCAGGCTTTTACGAGCAGTACTTC
TRBV27,NA,TRBJ2-7,NA,CASSPIRTAYEQYF,TGTGCCAGCAGTCCCATTAGGACAGCCTACGAGCAGTACTTC
TRBV25-1,TRBD2,TRBJ2-1,NA,CASSDIGTSGSSNEQFF,TGTGCCAGCAGTGATATCGGGACTAGCGGGAGCTCCAATGAGCAGTTCTTC
TRBV27,NA,TRBJ1-2,NA,CASSLREGRINYGYTF,TGTGCCAGCAGTCTAAGAGAGGGCAGAATTAACTATGGCTACACCTTC
TRBV6-1,TRBD2,TRBJ2-1,NA,CASSEGWGLAGPEQFF,TGTGCCAGCAGTGAAGGGTGGGGACTAGCGGGCCCTGAGCAGTTCTTC
TRBV30,NA,TRBJ2-2,NA,CAWGRWAGELFF,TGTGCCTGGGGCAGGTGGGCCGGGGAGCTGTTTTTT
TRBV7-2,TRBD1,TRBJ2-1,NA,CASTRTGGPYNEQFF,TGTGCCAGCACCCGGACAGGGGGACCCTACAATGAGCAGTTCTTC